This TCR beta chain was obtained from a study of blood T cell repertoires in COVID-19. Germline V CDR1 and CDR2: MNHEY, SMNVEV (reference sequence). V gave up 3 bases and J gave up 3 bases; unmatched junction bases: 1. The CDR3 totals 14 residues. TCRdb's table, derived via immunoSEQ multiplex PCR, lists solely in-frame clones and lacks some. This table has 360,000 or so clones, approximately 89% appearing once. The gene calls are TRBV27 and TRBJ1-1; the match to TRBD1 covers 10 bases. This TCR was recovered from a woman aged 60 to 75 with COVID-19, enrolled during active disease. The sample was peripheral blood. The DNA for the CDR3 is TGTGCCAGCAGTTTCGACAGGGGGCACACTGAAGCTTTCTTT. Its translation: CASSFDRGHTEAFF.